These T cell receptor beta chains were read from a single sample in a study of Tregs in tolerant kidney transplant recipients. The method was immunoSEQ multiplex PCR; TCRdb's version includes in-frame clones alone and lacks a portion of them. The repertoire holds about 72,000 clones, with roughly 92% as singletons. The starting material was CD8+ T cells from blood, obtained before the transplant. The receptors come from a human donor who received a combined kidney and bone marrow transplant. CDR3s include the opening cysteine and the closing phenylalanine or tryptophan. D genes are given only for firm matches.

D gene	V gene	J gene	CDR3 protein
NA	TRBV11-3	TRBJ2-7	CASSIWAHTYEQYF
NA	TRBV13	TRBJ1-1	CASRANTEAFF
TRBD2	TRBV9	TRBJ2-1	CASSAAGVVDEQFF
NA	TRBV7-9	NA	CASSQLTSTYEQYF
TRBD2	TRBV9	TRBJ2-3	CASTPTTGTSGGARTDTQYF
TRBD2	TRBV5-1	TRBJ2-7	CASSFTSGGYSYEQYF
TRBD1	TRBV13	TRBJ1-2	CASSRDSFNYGYTF
TRBD1	TRBV4-1	TRBJ2-7	CASRPGTGGHEQYF
TRBD1	TRBV10-1	TRBJ1-5	CAIHRDRPKISNQPQHF
NA	TRBV5-6	TRBJ1-3	CASSLGQAGNTIYF
NA	TRBV9	TRBJ2-7	CASSTGVSYEQYF
TRBD2	TRBV7-3	TRBJ2-2	CASSARGGGELFF
NA	TRBV28	TRBJ2-5	CASSFGGQETQYF
TRBD1	TRBV2	TRBJ1-1	CASSEGQGWTEAFF
NA	TRBV9	TRBJ2-7	CASSVAIGPAREQYF
NA	TRBV27	TRBJ2-7	CASSSHPPGSYEQYF
TRBD1	TRBV7-9	TRBJ1-1	CASSPRTGMNTEAFF
TRBD2	TRBV9	TRBJ2-1	CASSVGGTGGLAYNEQFF
NA	TRBV7-9	TRBJ1-4	CASSITTGTNEKLFF
TRBD2	TRBV4-1	TRBJ2-5	CASSQSASGGARQETQYF
NA	TRBV30	TRBJ1-2	CAWRALGYTF
TRBD2	TRBV11-2	TRBJ2-7	CASSPSPRLAPYEQYF
NA	TRBV4-1	TRBJ1-2	CASSPDLGQYGYTF
NA	TRBV7-6	TRBJ1-1	CASSPVAAEAFF
TRBD2	TRBV6-5	TRBJ2-1	CASSPSGSSYNEQFF
NA	TRBV13	NA	CASSLGRGTYEQYF
TRBD1	TRBV11-3	TRBJ2-5	CASSWTGGGQETQYF
NA	TRBV5-6	TRBJ1-2	CASSLVQGDGYTF